This record looks at one T cell receptor (beta chain) sequence and its context. Sequencing used immunoSEQ multiplex PCR; TCRdb keeps in-frame clones, though not all of them. The sample includes some 120,000 clones, 80% to 90% of them seen just once. These data originate in a study of blood T cell repertoires in COVID-19. Trimming took off 3 bases at V and 4 bases at J, with 12 bases between the two ends. The CDR3 is 14 amino acids. Per germline, CDR1 KGHSH and CDR2 LQKENI. The clonotype originates from a human donor in a cohort sampled during active COVID-19. The genes are TRBV18 and TRBJ1-1; the D is unclear. The sequencing sample was made of peripheral blood. As DNA, the CDR3 is TGTGCCAGCTCACCGACGGGGTCGGGCACTGAAGCTTTCTTT. It codes for CASSPTGSGTEAFF.